What follows are 2 T cell receptor beta chains derived from one specimen sequenced in a study of blood T cell repertoires in COVID-19. Sequencing was performed with immunoSEQ multiplex PCR; in TCRdb, only in-frame clones are kept and a portion is missing. Seen here are roughly 380,000 clones, around 87% observed once, and the top ten hold under 1.5%. Input material: PBMCs or T cells enriched from blood (not recorded which). The receptors come from a man aged 30 to 39 who had recovered from COVID-19.

V gene TRBV12-5 combines with J gene TRBJ2-2; no firm D call. There are 13 residues in the CDR3. CDR1 is LGHNT, CDR2 FRNRAP, per germline. The germline V and J ends were trimmed by 0 bases and 8 bases, with 7 bases remaining between them. DNA for the CDR3: TGTGCTAGTGGTTTGGTAACTCATGGGGAGCTGTTTTTT. It yields the protein CASGLVTHGELFF. The variable domain in full, with the rest retrieved from reference TRBV12-5 and TRBJ2-2, is DARVTQTPRHKVTEMGQEVTMRCQPILGHNTVFWYRQTMMQGLELLAYFRNRAPLDDSGMPKDRFSAEMPDATLATLKIQPSEPRDSAVYFCASGLVTHGELFFGEGSRLTVL.

The chain combines TRBV3-1 (or the pseudogene TRBV3-2) with TRBJ2-7; 8 positions agree with TRBD1. The CDR3 spans 15 residues. Trimming cost V 4 bases and J 3 bases; bases outside gene matches: 8. In germline, CDR1 is LGHDT, CDR2 YNNKEL (reference sequence). The DNA for the CDR3 is TGTGCCAGCAGCCGCGGGGACAGGCCTTACTACGAGCAGTACTTC. This codes for CASSRGDRPYYEQYF.